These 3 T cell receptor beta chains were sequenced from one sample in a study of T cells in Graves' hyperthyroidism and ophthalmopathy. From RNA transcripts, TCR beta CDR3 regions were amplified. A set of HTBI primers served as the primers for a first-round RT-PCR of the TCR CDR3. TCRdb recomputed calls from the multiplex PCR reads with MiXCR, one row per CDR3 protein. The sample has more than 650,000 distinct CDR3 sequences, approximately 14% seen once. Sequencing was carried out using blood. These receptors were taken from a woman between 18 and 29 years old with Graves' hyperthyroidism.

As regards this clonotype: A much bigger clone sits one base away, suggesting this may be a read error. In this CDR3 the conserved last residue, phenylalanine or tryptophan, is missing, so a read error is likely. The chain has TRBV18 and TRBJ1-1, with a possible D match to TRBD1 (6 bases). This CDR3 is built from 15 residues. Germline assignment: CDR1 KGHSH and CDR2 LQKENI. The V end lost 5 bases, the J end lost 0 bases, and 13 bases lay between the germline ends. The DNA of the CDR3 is TGTGCCAGCTCATCCGGGGGCGTGTTGAACACTGAAGCTTTCCTT. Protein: CASSSGGVLNTEAFL.

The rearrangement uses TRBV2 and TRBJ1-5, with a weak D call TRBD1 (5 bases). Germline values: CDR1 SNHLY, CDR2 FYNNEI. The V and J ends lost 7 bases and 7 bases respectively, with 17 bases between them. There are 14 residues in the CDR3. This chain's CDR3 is CASTGWQGKQPQHF. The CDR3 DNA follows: TGTGCCAGCACAGGATGGCAGGGAAAACAGCCCCAGCATTTT.

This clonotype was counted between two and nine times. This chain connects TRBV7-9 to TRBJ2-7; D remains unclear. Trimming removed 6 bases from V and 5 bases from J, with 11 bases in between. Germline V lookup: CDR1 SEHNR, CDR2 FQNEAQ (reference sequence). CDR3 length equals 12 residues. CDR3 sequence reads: CASSSTHHEQYF. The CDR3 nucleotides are TGTGCCAGCAGTTCTACCCACCACGAGCAGTACTTC.